The T cell receptor beta chain under discussion was sequenced for a study of cytomegalovirus exposure and HLA in healthy donors. General study findings and limits: V segments that were indistinguishable, TRBV6-2 and TRBV6-3 among them, were omitted from analysis. Fewer N-insertions (relative to the roughly 630-donor mean) were reportedly seen in an Asian-associated ancestry cluster in a later analysis. In a later analysis, V- and J-gene trimming of beta chains associated with a DCLRE1C missense variant, replicated independently.

V was clipped by 1 base and J by 4 bases, with 16 bases between them. The CDR3 has 16 amino acids. Germline CDR1 and CDR2: MGHDK and SYGVNS. PCR employed 60 Vbeta and 13 Jbeta primers. Produced via immunoSEQ multiplex PCR; TCRdb's table is partial and in-frame only. The sample has about 140,000 clones, over 80% seen once. A remark on this clone: Antigen unknown.

Everyone who donated was a healthy bone marrow donor. Sequenced material: PBMCs. The V gene is TRBV25-1, the J gene TRBJ2-5, with a tentative D call TRBD1 (5 bases). The receptor was derived from a female donor in good health and CMV-seronegative. The CDR3 is CASSEWAGKGLETQYF. Written as DNA, the CDR3 is TGTGCCAGCAGTGAATGGGCAGGGAAAGGGTTAGAGACCCAGTACTTC. Supplemented by reference TRBV25-1 and TRBJ2-5, the full variable domain reads EADIYQTPRYLVIGTGKKITLECSQTMGHDKMYWYQQDPGMELHLIHYSYGVNSTEKGDLSSESTVSRIRTEHFPLTLESARPSHTSQYLCASSEWAGKGLETQYFGPGTRLLVL.